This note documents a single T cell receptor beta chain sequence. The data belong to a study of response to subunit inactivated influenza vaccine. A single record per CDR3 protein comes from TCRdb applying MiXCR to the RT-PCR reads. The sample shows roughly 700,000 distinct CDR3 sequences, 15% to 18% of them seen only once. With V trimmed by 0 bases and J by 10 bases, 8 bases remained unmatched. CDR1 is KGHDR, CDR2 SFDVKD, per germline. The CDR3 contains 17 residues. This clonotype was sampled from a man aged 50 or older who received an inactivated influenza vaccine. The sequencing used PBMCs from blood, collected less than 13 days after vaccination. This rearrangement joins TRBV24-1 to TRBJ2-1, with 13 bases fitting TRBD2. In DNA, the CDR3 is TGTGCCACCAGTGATTTGAGGAGGCCGGGACTAGCGGGAGAGCAGTTCTTC. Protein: CATSDLRRPGLAGEQFF.